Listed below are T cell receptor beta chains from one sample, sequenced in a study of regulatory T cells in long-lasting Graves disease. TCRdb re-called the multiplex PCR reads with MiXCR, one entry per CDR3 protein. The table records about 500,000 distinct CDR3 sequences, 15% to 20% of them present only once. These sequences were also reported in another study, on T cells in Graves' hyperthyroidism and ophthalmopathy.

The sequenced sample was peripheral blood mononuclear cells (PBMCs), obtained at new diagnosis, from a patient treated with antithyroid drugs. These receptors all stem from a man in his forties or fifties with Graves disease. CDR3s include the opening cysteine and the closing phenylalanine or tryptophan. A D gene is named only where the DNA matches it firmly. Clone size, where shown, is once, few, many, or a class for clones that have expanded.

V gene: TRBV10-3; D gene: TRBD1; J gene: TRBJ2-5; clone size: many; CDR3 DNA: TGTGCCATCAGTGACGGGACAGGGGGACCGAAAGAGACCCAGTACTTC; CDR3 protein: CAISDGTGGPKETQYF
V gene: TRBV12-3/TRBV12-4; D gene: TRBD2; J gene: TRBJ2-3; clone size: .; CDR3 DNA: TGTGCCAGCACCCACCTAGCGGGAGGTCAAGATACGCAGTATTTT; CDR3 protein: CASTHLAGGQDTQYF
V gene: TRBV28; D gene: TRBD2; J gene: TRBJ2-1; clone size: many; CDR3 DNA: TGTGCCAGCAGTTCGACTAGCGGGAGATACAATGAGCAGTTCTTC; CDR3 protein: CASSSTSGRYNEQFF
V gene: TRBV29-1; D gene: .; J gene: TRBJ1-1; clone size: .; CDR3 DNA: TGCAGCGCCCCGGCTCTTGAAGCTTTCTTT; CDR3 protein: CSAPALEAFF
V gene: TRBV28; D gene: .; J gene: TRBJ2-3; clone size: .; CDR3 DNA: TGTGCCAGCAGCCGACTAGTCAACCCCACAGATACGCAGTATTTT; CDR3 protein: CASSRLVNPTDTQYF
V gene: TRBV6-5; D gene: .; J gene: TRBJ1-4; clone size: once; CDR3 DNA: TGTGCCAGCAGTTACCGTCGCCGGGACGGAAAACTGTTTTTT; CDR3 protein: CASSYRRRDGKLFF
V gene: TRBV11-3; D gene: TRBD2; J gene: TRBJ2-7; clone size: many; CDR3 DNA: TGTGCCAGCAGCTTAGCAGGGACTAGCGAACACGAGCAGTACTTC; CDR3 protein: CASSLAGTSEHEQYF
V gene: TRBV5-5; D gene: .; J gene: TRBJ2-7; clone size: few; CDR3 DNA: TGTGCCAGCAGCCAACTCGGACCGAGAAGCTCCTACGAGCAGTACTTC; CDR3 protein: CASSQLGPRSSYEQYF
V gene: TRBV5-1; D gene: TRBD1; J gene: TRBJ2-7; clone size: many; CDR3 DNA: TGCGCCAGCAGCTTGGCACCAGGGGGTTACGAGCAGTACTTC; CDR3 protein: CASSLAPGGYEQYF
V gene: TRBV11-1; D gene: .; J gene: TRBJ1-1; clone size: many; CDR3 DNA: TGTGCCAGCGGGAACACTGAAGCTTTCTTT; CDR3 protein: CASGNTEAFF